The 30 T cell receptor beta chains below were found in one sample sequenced in a study of CD8+CD57+ T cells in acquired aplastic anemia. Profiles of TCR beta VDJ and CDR3 were generated from a genomic DNA template. TCRdb redid the calling of the reads with MiXCR, one entry per CDR3 protein. The sample lists around 190,000 distinct CDR3 sequences; over 55% were seen once. The sample taken for sequencing was sorted CD4+, CD8+, or CD8+CD57+ T cells (not recorded which) from PBMCs. Receptor source: a human donor in good health.

This chain connects TRBV10-3 to TRBJ2-5, with D possibly TRBD2 on 7 matching bases. Between the trimmed V and J ends, which lost 0 bases and 5 bases, there was a span of 13 bases. Germline-derived CDR1 and CDR2 are ENHRY and SYGVKD. The CDR3 is 15 residues long. CDR3 DNA: TGTGCCATCAGTGAGTCGGTAGAGGGGGGGGAGACCCAGTACTTC. Translation: CAISESVEGGETQYF.

The rearrangement uses TRBV12-3 or TRBV12-4 and TRBJ2-7; weak D call: TRBD2 (5 bases). Trimming pared 6 bases from V and 2 bases from J, leaving 14 bases between. This CDR3 is built from 14 residues. In DNA form, the CDR3 reads TGTGCCAGCAGCCTCGACGGAGGTACCTACGAGCAGTACTTC. Translating gives CASSLDGGTYEQYF.

This clonotype was seen repeatedly, ten times or more. The chain links TRBV12-3 or TRBV12-4 to TRBJ2-1; the D is unclear. The CDR3 contains 11 residues. V was trimmed by 5 bases and J by 7 bases, leaving 6 bases between them. The CDR3 loop reads CASSGGNEQFF. The DNA of the CDR3 is TGTGCCAGCAGTGGTGGGAATGAGCAGTTCTTC.

V gene TRBV19 combines with J gene TRBJ1-2; D gene unclear. CDR1 and CDR2 (germline): LNHDA, SQIVND (reference sequence). The CDR3 runs 16 residues. With 3 bases removed from V and 3 bases from J, the gap between germline ends came to 17 bases. The CDR3: CASSIWTGRRDYGYTF. The CDR3 DNA is TGTGCCAGTAGTATTTGGACGGGCAGGAGAGACTATGGCTACACCTTC.

With respect to this clonotype: The junction departs from the called germline gene at one end, perhaps through a read error. The V gene is TRBV14, the J gene TRBJ2-3; D remains unclear. CDR3 length equals 12 residues. Germline CDR1 and CDR2: SGHDN and FVKESK. The CDR3 nucleotides are TGTGCCAGCAGCCAAGCAAAGGTTACGCGGTATTTT. As protein: CASSQAKVTRYF.

The rearrangement links TRBV20-1 to TRBJ2-7; possible D gene TRBD1, 6 bases. Trimming shortened V by 2 bases and J by 5 bases, and 13 bases separated the two germline ends. CDR1 DFQATT and CDR2 SNEGSKA come from the germline V gene (reference sequence). CDR3 size: 13 residues. Written as DNA, the CDR3 is TGCAGTGCTAGATTCAGGGGCTTTAACGAGCAGTACTTC. Translated, it gives CSARFRGFNEQYF.

There are many counts of this clonotype. The gene calls are TRBV20-1 and TRBJ2-3; 9 bases fit TRBD2. CDR1 and CDR2 from the germline V gene are DFQATT and SNEGSKA (reference sequence). The V gene end was trimmed by 5 bases and the J gene end by 5 bases; junction bases not matched to a gene: 14. The CDR3 has 16 residues. CDR3 sequence: CSAGPLGAGGQDTQYF. CDR3 nucleotide sequence: TGCAGTGCTGGCCCCCTGGGAGCGGGGGGTCAAGATACGCAGTATTTT.

Only one count was recorded for this clonotype. The chain uses TRBV12-5 and TRBJ1-3, with D uncertain. This CDR3 has 16 residues. CDR1 and CDR2 from the germline V gene are LGHNT and FRNRAP. CDR3 nucleotide sequence: TGTGCCAGCAGTTTCCGGGTCGCCGGCCCTGGAAACACCATATATTTT. This gives the protein CASSFRVAGPGNTIYF.

The rearrangement uses TRBV19 and TRBJ1-5; D gene uncertain. CDR3 length equals 14 residues. Trimming took 6 bases from V and 5 from J, leaving 14 bases between them. The V gene's germline CDR1 is LNHDA and CDR2 SQIVND (reference sequence). In DNA form, the CDR3 reads TGTGCCAGTAGCTATCGGCCACGACATCAGCCCCAGCATTTT. As protein: CASSYRPRHQPQHF.

This clonotype has only one observation. The V call is TRBV24-1, the J call TRBJ2-2, with a tentative D call TRBD1 (6 bases). Per the germline V gene, CDR1 is KGHDR and CDR2 is SFDVKD. The V gene lost 4 bases and the J gene lost 1 base, with 12 bases spanning the gap. This CDR3 is 16 amino acids long. CDR3 DNA: TGTGCCACCAGTGACGCTGGGGGACAGAACACCGGGGAGCTGTTTTTT. Amino acid sequence: CATSDAGGQNTGELFF.

J is TRBJ1-2 and V is TRBV9; no clear D gene. This CDR3 region has 14 residues. CDR1 and CDR2 from the germline V gene are SGDLS and YYNGEE. With 4 bases removed from V and 2 bases from J, the gap between germline ends came to 12 bases. This CDR3 reads CASSLRNSNYGYTF. The CDR3 DNA reads as TGTGCCAGCAGCCTCCGGAACAGCAACTATGGCTACACCTTC.

This rearrangement joins TRBV9 to TRBJ2-7, with a possible D match to TRBD1 (7 bases). Germline lookup yields CDR1 SGDLS and CDR2 YYNGEE. V lost 0 bases to trimming and J lost 7 bases, with 23 bases between them. The CDR3 consists of 17 residues. CDR3 residues: CASSVDPGGGGYNEQYF. As DNA, the CDR3 is TGTGCCAGCAGCGTAGACCCAGGAGGGGGCGGATACAATGAGCAGTACTTC.

This clonotype was recorded at least ten times. This chain joins TRBV14 and TRBJ1-3, with D uncertain. CDR3 length: 15 amino acids. Germline V gene data show CDR1 as SGHDN and CDR2 as FVKESK. V was trimmed by 0 bases and J by 0 bases, leaving 6 bases between them. CDR3 DNA sequence: TGTGCCAGCAGCCAAGACCTTATCTCTGGAAACACCATATATTTT. It yields the protein CASSQDLISGNTIYF.

This clonotype was recorded at least ten times. This chain links TRBV5-4 with TRBJ1-2; D is unclear. Trimming pared 0 bases from V and 3 bases from J, leaving 15 bases between. The germline V gene encodes CDR1 SGHNT and CDR2 YYREEE (reference sequence). The CDR3 is 16 amino acids. CDR3 sequence (DNA): TGTGCCAGCAGCTTGGAGCCTAGGAGGTCAGACTATGGCTACACCTTC. It translates to CASSLEPRRSDYGYTF.

This chain links TRBV19 with TRBJ2-3, with 12 bases fitting TRBD2. CDR1 is LNHDA, CDR2 SQIVND, per germline (reference sequence). V gave up 6 bases and J gave up 3 bases; unmatched junction bases: 10. There are 17 residues in the CDR3. CDR3 sequence: CASSPIRGLAGTDTQYF. The CDR3 nucleotides are TGTGCCAGTAGCCCCATCCGCGGACTAGCGGGAACAGATACGCAGTATTTT.

This clonotype showed up just a few times. The V call is TRBV27, the J call TRBJ1-5; D gene uncertain. The CDR3 is made up of 14 amino acids. V was clipped by 3 bases and J by 6 bases, with 12 bases between them. Germline V lookup: CDR1 MNHEY, CDR2 SMNVEV (reference sequence). The CDR3 nucleotides are TGTGCCAGCAGTTTCCTACGGGATAGTCAGCCCCAGCATTTT. Translating it yields CASSFLRDSQPQHF.

Turning to this clonotype: One end of the junction varies from germline; a read error may be responsible. The chain joins TRBV7-9 to TRBJ2-7; 7 nucleotides match TRBD1. Germline V gene data show CDR1 as SEHNR and CDR2 as FQNEAQ (reference sequence). The CDR3 spans 14 residues. CDR3 in DNA: TGCGCCAGCAGACAGACAGGGAGTTTACCCGAGCAGTACTTC. Translation gives CASRQTGSLPEQYF.

J is TRBJ2-7 and V is TRBV20-1, with D possibly being TRBD1 or TRBD2 (5 bases each). CDR3 size: 14 residues. V lost 2 bases and J 0 bases, leaving 11 bases between the germline ends. Germline CDR1 and CDR2: DFQATT and SNEGSKA (reference sequence). CDR3 sequence reads: CSARSGRLSYEQYF. The CDR3 DNA reads as TGCAGTGCTAGATCGGGACGGCTCTCCTACGAGCAGTACTTC.

This clonotype appeared a few times. V and J are TRBV2 and TRBJ2-7; 7 nucleotides agree with TRBD2. Germline-derived CDR1 and CDR2 are SNHLY and FYNNEI. The CDR3 loop spans 14 amino acids. V shed 7 bases, J shed 4 bases, and the junction held 10 bases outside the gene matches. CDR3 loop: CASTWGLAEYEQYF. CDR3 bases: TGTGCCAGCACCTGGGGCCTAGCGGAGTACGAGCAGTACTTC.

This clonotype has ten or more counts. V is TRBV29-1 and J is TRBJ2-1; 8 nucleotides match TRBD2. The CDR3 contains 16 residues. Unmatched junction bases numbered 10, after V lost 3 bases and J lost 3 bases. CDR1 is SQVTM, CDR2 ANQGSEA, per germline. This CDR3 reads CSVEEGGSGDYNEQFF. CDR3 coding DNA: TGCAGCGTTGAGGAAGGTGGTAGCGGGGACTACAATGAGCAGTTCTTC.

The chain uses TRBV24-1 and TRBJ2-3; the match to TRBD1 covers 8 bases. Germline-derived CDR1 and CDR2 are KGHDR and SFDVKD. The CDR3 has 15 residues. The ends lost 0 bases at V and 4 bases at J; junction bases unmatched: 2. As DNA, the CDR3 is TGTGCCACCAGTGATTTGCAGGGGGCCTCAGATACGCAGTATTTT. Protein sequence: CATSDLQGASDTQYF.

The chain joins TRBV20-1 to TRBJ1-1; D might be TRBD1 (6 bases). CDR3 size: 14 residues. The V end was cut by 1 base, the J end by 4 bases, with 13 bases between. CDR1 DFQATT and CDR2 SNEGSKA come from the germline V gene (reference sequence). The CDR3 here is CSARVGGVGTEAFF. CDR3 DNA sequence: TGCAGTGCTAGAGTAGGGGGTGTCGGCACTGAAGCTTTCTTT.

This chain joins TRBV2 and TRBJ2-7; 7 bases line up with TRBD1. CDR1 is SNHLY and CDR2 is FYNNEI in the germline V gene. This CDR3 region has 13 residues. V gave up 10 bases and J gave up 1 base; unmatched junction bases: 7. CDR3 nucleotides: TGTGCCAAGGGGGCCGCTAGATCCTACGAGCAGTACTTC. The encoded protein is CAKGAARSYEQYF. Drawing the rest from reference TRBV2 and TRBJ2-7, the complete variable domain is EPEVTQTPSHQVTQMGQEVILRCVPISNHLYFYWYRQILGQKVEFLVSFYNNEISEKSEIFDDQFSVERPDGSNFTLKIRSTKLEDSAMYFCAKGAARSYEQYFGPGTRLTVT.

This chain uses TRBV6-6 with TRBJ2-5; 8 bases agree with TRBD1. Germline loops: CDR1 MNHNY, CDR2 SVGAGI (reference sequence). The CDR3 extends over 15 amino acids. The V segment lost 6 bases and the J segment 4 bases; nucleotides outside the gene matches: 10. CDR3 residues: CASSKDRAGGETQYF. The CDR3 coding sequence is TGTGCCAGCAGCAAGGACAGGGCAGGAGGAGAGACCCAGTACTTC.

The chain carries TRBV24-1 and TRBJ2-2; D is unresolved. The germline gives CDR1 KGHDR, CDR2 SFDVKD. The CDR3 runs 13 residues. The germline V and J ends were trimmed by 9 bases and 5 bases, with 12 bases remaining between them. The CDR3: CATGRYETGELFF. The CDR3 DNA reads TGTGCCACCGGACGTTACGAGACCGGGGAGCTGTTTTTT.

This clonotype was recorded at least ten times. The rearrangement joins TRBV5-8 to TRBJ2-3; D assignment may be TRBD1 or TRBD2 (6 bases each). Germline assignment: CDR1 SGHTS and CDR2 YDEGEE. The V end lost 2 bases, the J end lost 0 bases, and 7 bases lay between the germline ends. This CDR3 is built from 14 residues. This chain's CDR3 is CASSLGGSTDTQYF. CDR3 in DNA: TGTGCCAGCAGCTTAGGGGGGAGCACAGATACGCAGTATTTT. Based on the CDR3 plus reference TRBV5-8 and TRBJ2-3, the full variable domain is EAGVTQSPTHLIKTRGQQATLRCSPISGHTSVYWYQQALGLGLQFLLWYDEGEERNRGNFPPRFSGRQFPNYSSELNVNALELEDSALYLCASSLGGSTDTQYFGPGTRLTVL.

This chain uses TRBV27 with TRBJ2-2, with 7 bases aligning to TRBD2. Germline V gene lookup returns CDR1 MNHEY and CDR2 SMNVEV (reference sequence). After removal of 2 bases from V and 0 bases from J, the junction contained 3 bases not matched to a gene. The CDR3 covers 16 residues. CDR3 DNA: TGTGCCAGCAGTTTAGGGGACTACTCGAACACCGGGGAGCTGTTTTTT. Amino acid sequence: CASSLGDYSNTGELFF.

In its sample, this clonotype was seen once. V gene TRBV7-9 combines with J gene TRBJ2-3; TRBD2 might be the D (6 bases). CDR1 and CDR2 (germline): SEHNR, FQNEAQ (reference sequence). There are 14 residues in the CDR3. The V end lost 5 bases, the J end lost 0 bases, and 9 bases lay between the germline ends. As DNA, the CDR3 is TGTGCCAGCAGCATAAGCGGGAGCACAGATACGCAGTATTTT. Translation: CASSISGSTDTQYF.

This clonotype occurred once. The CDR3 coding sequence is TGTGCCAGCAGTTTAGACCCCTTTCTGAAGGCGGTGAATTCACCCCTCCACTTT. Translating gives CASSLDPFLKAVNSPLHF. This chain connects TRBV12-3 or TRBV12-4 to TRBJ1-6, with D unclear. This CDR3 contains 18 residues. V lost 1 base and J lost 7, with 20 bases in between.

There are many counts of this clonotype. The chain recombines TRBV9 with TRBJ2-1; TRBD2 might be the D (6 bases). The germline V gene encodes CDR1 SGDLS and CDR2 YYNGEE. The CDR3 is made up of 15 amino acids. V dropped 0 bases and J dropped 5 bases, with 12 bases sitting between them. CDR3 DNA sequence: TGTGCCAGCAGCGTAGAAGGACTACCCGACAATGAGCAGTTCTTC. As protein: CASSVEGLPDNEQFF.